This record looks at one TCR beta chain sequence and its context. The antigen it recognizes is unknown. CDR3 length: 13 amino acids, cysteine to phenylalanine. No DNA sequence is on record. In the germline V gene, CDR1 corresponds to MDHEN and CDR2 to SYDVKM. HCMV serostatus was determined by detecting HCMV-specific IgG in serum with a commercial ELISA kit. Peripheral blood mononuclear cells were isolated from blood by Ficoll density gradient centrifugation. Sequencing used an Illumina HiSeq 2000. The TCR beta cDNA libraries were made using 5'RACE template switching, a step that added both a universal primer site and unique molecular identifiers. Priming for cDNA synthesis came from the TCR beta constant segment, and two successive PCR amplification steps followed. For the original study's pipeline: Reads were demultiplexed and grouped by UMI with MIGEC, and clonotypes were assembled and quantified with MiTCR. Only TCR cDNA sequences supported by at least two reads were kept to exclude erroneous sequences. The tcR package was used for downstream repertoire analysis, and clonotypes were matched across fractions by CDR3 nucleotide sequence plus V segment. VDJmatch was used to annotate antigen specificity against VDJdb, with one amino acid substitution allowed in CDR3. After reprocessing by TCRdb, each CDR3 protein sequence is one entry, and no DNA is given. The V and J calls come from TCRdb's annotation, not from the publication. The record for this sample contains 250,000 or so distinct CDR3 sequences. The ten largest make up around 3.9% of the sample.

This sample was taken from a study of T cells expressing NK-cell markers (dated by TCRdb to the early 2020s). Study-level background: Three sorted T-cell subsets (CD3+CD56+NKG2C+, CD3+CD56+NKG2C- and CD3+CD56-NKG2C+) from 7 to 9 donors had their TCR beta-chain repertoires profiled. Sequencing of the libraries produced 2 x 150 bp reads on Illumina HiSeq 2000/2500, MiSeq or NextSeq. Among the eight sequenced donors, only one was HCMV-seronegative, while the other seven were HCMV-seropositive. All eight donors whose samples were sequenced were randomly selected healthy volunteers, three of them men and five women. Broader findings and caveats from the paper: It remained unclear whether the expanded NKG2C-expressing T cell clones were specific for HCMV antigens. Those dominant clonotypes were again the most abundant among CD3+CD56-NKG2C+ cells in four donors, at roughly 28.3-65%. For about 6 donors, the dominant CD3+CD56+NKG2C+ clonotypes were among the top 10 CD8+ clonotypes and accounted for about 1.0-7.5% of CD8+ T cells.

The receptor was derived from a woman aged 18-70 years in good health. Sequenced: blood T cells: a sorted CD56 or NKG2C T cell subset, CD4+ or CD8+ T cells, or bulk PBMC T cells (not recorded which). The sequence links TRBV28 to TRBJ1-2; the D call from TCRdb, TRBD1, cannot be confirmed without DNA. The CDR3 corresponds to CATTTGGYYGYTF.